This T cell receptor (beta chain) stems from a study of early T cells in non-severe SARS-CoV-2 infection. At the level of the study: The study sequenced bulk RNA from unsorted whole blood, with chains unpaired.

This clonotype was counted at least ten times. No antigen is known for it. Germline loops: CDR1 SGHAT, CDR2 FQNNGV. V lost 2 bases and J lost 5; bases outside the gene matches: 3. The CDR3 spans 15 residues. The study's findings and limits: Sequences matched to VDJdb favored anti-spike CD8 responses, while private and CD4 specificities were missed.

Unique molecular identifiers were affixed to single, distinct cDNA molecules. TCRdb re-called the 5' RACE reads with MiXCR, one entry per CDR3 protein. The sample holds approximately 31,000 distinct CDR3 sequences, more than 4.5% seen once. Sequenced input: whole blood. The clonotype comes from an adult who was a healthcare worker with PCR-confirmed SARS-CoV-2 infection or an uninfected control (not recorded which). The chain has TRBV11-2 and TRBJ2-5; 12 nucleotides align to TRBD2. The CDR3: CASSLSGLAGETQYF. DNA of the CDR3: TGTGCCAGCAGCTTATCGGGACTAGCGGGCGAGACCCAGTACTTC.